This paragraph reports one T cell receptor beta chain. This sample is drawn from a study of identical twins. In TCRdb, the 5' RACE reads were re-called with MiXCR into one record per CDR3 protein. The sample records about 1.7 million distinct CDR3 sequences, more than 30% being singletons. The clonotype comes from a newborn girl in good health. Material: cord blood.

The CDR3 DNA is TGCGCCAGCAGCTTGTTGTCCCCCTCGGACAGGATGGTTGGTAATTCACCCCTCCACTTT. Amino acids: CASSLLSPSDRMVGNSPLHF. This sequence joins TRBV5-1 and TRBJ1-6, with 7 bases that match TRBD1. The length of the CDR3 is 20 residues. V was clipped by 1 base and J by 6 bases; unmatched bases: 19. Germline CDR1 SGHRS, CDR2 YFSETQ.